This T cell receptor beta chain was profiled in a study of early T cells in non-severe SARS-CoV-2 infection. CDR1 is SQVTM, CDR2 ANQGSEA, per germline. This CDR3 comprises 13 residues. V was pared by 5 bases and J by 7 bases, with 8 bases of the junction left unmatched. The protocol attached unique molecular identifiers to individual cDNA molecules. Each CDR3 protein is one row after TCRdb ran MiXCR on the 5' RACE reads. The data contain roughly 50,000 distinct CDR3 sequences, 6.5% to 9% of them singletons. Sequencing was done on a sample of whole blood. The gene calls are TRBV29-1 and TRBJ1-5, with 7 bases aligning to TRBD1. This TCR came from an adult who was a healthcare worker with PCR-confirmed SARS-CoV-2 infection or an uninfected control (not recorded which). The DNA for the CDR3 is TGCAGCGTTTCACAGGGGTTCAACCAGCCCCAGCATTTT. Residues: CSVSQGFNQPQHF.